Sequencing of this T cell receptor (beta chain) was carried out in a study of shared clonotypes between healthy human individuals. Study overall: Three plates were used per donor for CD4 naive, three for CD4 memory, two for CD8 naive and one for CD8 memory.

V was cut by 3 bases and J by 4 bases, with 18 bases left in between. CDR3 length: 16 residues. The germline gives CDR1 LNHDA, CDR2 SQIVND (reference sequence). It was across several immunoSEQ plates that each subset's genomic DNA was evenly split. Libraries were prepared by immunoSEQ multiplex PCR; TCRdb keeps only in-frame clonotypes and omits some of them. The sample includes around 720,000 clones, 60% to 75% of them seen just once. Sequencing was carried out using memory CD4+ T cells sorted from blood. Subset noted: CD45RA-negative fraction. This chain joins TRBV19 and TRBJ1-1; unclear D gene. This receptor was taken from a young woman in good health. The CDR3 loop reads CASSIIGVGISTEAFF. The CDR3 nucleotides read TGTGCCAGTAGTATCATAGGTGTAGGGATATCCACTGAAGCTTTCTTT.